This TCR beta chain was identified in a study of blood T cell repertoires in COVID-19 (dated by TCRdb to the early 2020s). About the full investigation: Collaborator samples came from the United States, Italy and Spain and covered acute and convalescent phases of COVID-19. The material from the prospective study consisted of cDNA or gDNA derived from T cells, B-cell-depleted T cells, or PBMCs. A freely available public database, intended as a resource for researchers studying the immune response to SARS-CoV-2, is where the repertoires were released. The dataset comprised deeply sampled blood TCRbeta repertoires from subjects exposed to, actively infected with, or recovered from COVID-19. The samples were drawn from two sources: the first 160 participants of the ongoing ImmuneRACE study, and 1,000 to 1,500 subjects contributed by 6 global collaborators. A de-identified subject ID, COVID-19 status, age in years and sex were almost always included in the sample metadata. Where HLA class I and class II types were available, the types were taken from metadata supplied by the sample provider, not from assay-based typing. What the research found in general, with its limitations: Clinical and demographic metadata were provided uncurated, with the amount varying by source and participant.

TCRbeta CDR3 regions were amplified from genomic DNA by means of the immunoSEQ Assay, a bias-controlled multiplex PCR. In the original analysis: The number of nucleated cells in each sample was estimated from the amplification of reference gene primers within the assay. To quantify the absolute abundance of each unique TCRbeta CDR3 rearrangement, sequence reads were collapsed and filtered. For each sample, productive Simpson clonality was calculated as the square root of Simpson's diversity index over productive rearrangements. TCRdb mirrors the immuneACCESS table, restricted to in-frame sequences. Some clones are absent from its copies; in checked studies, under half trace to an unresolved V gene, and the reason for the others is unknown. V and J calls and clone size follow that table, whereas D and trimming were derived from the DNA. A total of 110,000 or so clones appear in this sample, under 80% of them only once. The ten largest make up 2% to 3% of the sample.

V loses 7 bases at its end and J loses 8 bases; junction bases beyond the gene matches: 12. The germline V gene specifies MDHEN as CDR1 and SYDVKM as CDR2. The CDR3 starts with the cysteine, ends with the phenylalanine, and has 15 residues. Solely the CDR3 DNA is kept, with 45 bases framed from the first base. The collaborating institutions used their own protocols to collect whole blood in K2EDTA tubes. Collaborator samples were shipped for TCRbeta analysis as frozen whole blood, isolated PBMCs, or DNA extracted from either sample type. Turning to this clone: Its antigen is currently not known. No much larger clonotype is one base removed from it; base qualities were not supplied.

Recombination linked TRBV28 to TRBJ2-1, with 9 bases in between that match TRBD2. The clonotype was recovered from a man aged 50-60 years with acute or convalescent COVID-19. The sequenced sample consisted of peripheral blood. The nucleotides read TGTGCCAGCACCGTGGGGGCGGGAGGGTCCCATGAGCAGTTCTTC. It is translated as CASTVGAGGSHEQFF.